This TCR beta chain was observed in a study of T cells in Graves' hyperthyroidism and ophthalmopathy. Hyperthyroidism of Graves' type that showed no ophthalmopathy progression within 18 months was stable. Isolation of PBMCs was performed on 10 ml fresh peripheral blood. The study, taken as a whole, reports: The model's output predicted ophthalmopathy at a median of about 6.5 months prior to onset. Most thyroid clonotypes expanded above 0.001 were also detected in blood.

The trim removed 0 bases at V and 4 bases at J, leaving 9 bases unmatched. The CDR3 is 16 residues long. Germline loops: CDR1 DFQATT, CDR2 SNEGSKA (reference sequence). Amplification yielded TCR beta CDR3 regions, with RNA transcripts as the source. The HTBI primer set was used in a first-round RT-PCR of the TCR CDR3. TCRdb called the multiplex PCR reads again in MiXCR, with one record for every CDR3 protein. The sample lists approximately 640,000 distinct CDR3 sequences, around 15% seen once, with 15% in the top ten. Note on this clonotype: Its antigen remains unidentified.

The sequence came from a man aged 45-65 years with Graves' hyperthyroidism. Specimen: blood. The J gene is TRBJ1-2, the V gene TRBV20-1; 9 bases line up with TRBD1. The CDR3 DNA reads as TGCAGTGCTAGAGATCATCCCGACAGGGGGATCTATGGCTACACCTTC. It is translated as CSARDHPDRGIYGYTF.